The clone carrying this T cell receptor beta chain was seen a handful of times. The antigen remains undetermined. Treatment in this sample: oral pan-JAK inhibitor, 5-10 mg twice daily. The record originates from a study of CD8+ T cells in alopecia areata. Notes on the study in general: Many expanded lesional clones persisted in scalp and blood during tofacitinib.

TCR sequencing used cDNA made by reverse transcription of extracted RNA. Method: immunoSEQ multiplex PCR; TCRdb's copy keeps in-frame clones and lacks some. The sample shows fewer than 250,000 clones, 43% of them seen only once. After removal of 8 bases from V and 2 bases from J, the junction contained 4 bases not matched to a gene. This CDR3 is 14 amino acids long. CDR1 and CDR2 from the germline V gene are SNHLY and FYNNEI. The input for sequencing was CD4+ T cells sorted from blood, taken around week 36, from a patient treated with tofacitinib. The V gene is TRBV2, the J gene TRBJ2-7, with 12 positions matching TRBD2. The source is a human donor with alopecia areata. Here the CDR3 reads CASLRTSGTYEQYF. DNA for the CDR3: TGTGCCAGCCTAAGGACTAGCGGGACCTACGAGCAGTACTTC.